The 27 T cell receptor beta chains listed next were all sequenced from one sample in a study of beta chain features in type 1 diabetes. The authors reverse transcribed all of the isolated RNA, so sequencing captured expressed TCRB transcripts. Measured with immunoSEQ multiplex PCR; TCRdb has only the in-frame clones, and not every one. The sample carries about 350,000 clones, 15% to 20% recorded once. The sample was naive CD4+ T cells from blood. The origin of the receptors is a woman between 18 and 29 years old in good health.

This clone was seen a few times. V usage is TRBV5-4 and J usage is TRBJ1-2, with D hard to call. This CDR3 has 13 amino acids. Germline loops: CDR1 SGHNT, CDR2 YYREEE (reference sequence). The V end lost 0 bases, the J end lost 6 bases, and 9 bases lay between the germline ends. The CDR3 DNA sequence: TGTGCCAGCAGCTTGGCCGGGGTCCATGGCTACACCTTC. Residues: CASSLAGVHGYTF.

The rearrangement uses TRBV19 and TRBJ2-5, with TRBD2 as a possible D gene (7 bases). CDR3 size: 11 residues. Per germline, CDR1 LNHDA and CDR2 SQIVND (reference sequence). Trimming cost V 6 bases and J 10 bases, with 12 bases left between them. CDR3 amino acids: CASRGLGGQYF. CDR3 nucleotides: TGTGCCAGTAGAGGACTAGGGGGCCAGTACTTC.

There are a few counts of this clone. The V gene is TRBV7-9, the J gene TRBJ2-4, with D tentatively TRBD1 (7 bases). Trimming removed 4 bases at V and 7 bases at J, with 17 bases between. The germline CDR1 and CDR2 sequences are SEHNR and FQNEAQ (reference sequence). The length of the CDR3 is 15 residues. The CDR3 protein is CASSSQGGHRNIQYF. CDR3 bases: TGTGCCAGCAGCTCTCAGGGGGGCCATAGGAACATTCAGTACTTC.

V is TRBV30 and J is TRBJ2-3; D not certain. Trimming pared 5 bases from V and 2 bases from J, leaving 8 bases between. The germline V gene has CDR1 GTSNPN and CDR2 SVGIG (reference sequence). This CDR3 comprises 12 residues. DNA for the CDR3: TGTGCCTGGCGCAGATACACAGATACGCAGTATTTT. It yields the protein CAWRRYTDTQYF. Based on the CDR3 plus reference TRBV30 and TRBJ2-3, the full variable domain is SQTIHQWPATLVQPVGSPLSLECTVEGTSNPNLYWYRQAAGRGLQLLFYSVGIGQISSEVPQNLSASRPQDRQFILSSKKLLLSDSGFYLCAWRRYTDTQYFGPGTRLTVL.

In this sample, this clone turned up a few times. The CDR3 sequence is CASPSGSVETQYF. CDR3 sequence (DNA): TGCGCCAGCCCCTCTGGCAGCGTCGAGACCCAGTACTTC. The chain couples TRBV23-1 to TRBJ2-7; no reliable D call. Judging by the DNA end, TRBJ2-5 fits better; the J call may be wrong. TRBV23-1 is sorted into the ORF group, with uncertain function. This CDR3 has 13 residues.

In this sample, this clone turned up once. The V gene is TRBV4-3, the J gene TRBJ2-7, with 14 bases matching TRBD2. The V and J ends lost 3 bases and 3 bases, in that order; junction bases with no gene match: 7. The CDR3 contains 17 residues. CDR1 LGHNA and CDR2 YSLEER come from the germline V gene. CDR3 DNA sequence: TGCGCCAGCAGCCAGCCGACTAGCGGGAGGGCCGGCTACGAGCAGTACTTC. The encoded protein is CASSQPTSGRAGYEQYF.

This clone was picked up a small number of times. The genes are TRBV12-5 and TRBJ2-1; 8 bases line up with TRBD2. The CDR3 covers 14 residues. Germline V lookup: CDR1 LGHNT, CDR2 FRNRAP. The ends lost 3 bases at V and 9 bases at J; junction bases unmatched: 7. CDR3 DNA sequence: TGTGCTAGTGGTTTACAGCTAGCGGGTGTTGAGCAGTTCTTC. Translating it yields CASGLQLAGVEQFF.

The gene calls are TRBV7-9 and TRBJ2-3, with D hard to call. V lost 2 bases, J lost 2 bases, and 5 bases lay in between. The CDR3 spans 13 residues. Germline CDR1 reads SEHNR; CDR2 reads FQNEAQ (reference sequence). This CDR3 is CASSLQVTDTQYF. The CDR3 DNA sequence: TGTGCCAGCAGCTTACAGGTCACAGATACGCAGTATTTT.

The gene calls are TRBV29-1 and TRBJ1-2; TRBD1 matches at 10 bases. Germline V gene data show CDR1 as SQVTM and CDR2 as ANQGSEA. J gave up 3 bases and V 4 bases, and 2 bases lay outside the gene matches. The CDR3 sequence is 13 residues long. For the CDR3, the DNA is TGCAGCGTTGGACAGGGGGCAGACTATGGCTACACCTTC. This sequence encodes CSVGQGADYGYTF.

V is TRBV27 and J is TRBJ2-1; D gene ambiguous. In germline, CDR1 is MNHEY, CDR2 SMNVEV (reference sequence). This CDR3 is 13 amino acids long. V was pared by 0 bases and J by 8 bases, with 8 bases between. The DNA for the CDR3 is TGTGCCAGCAGTTTATCCGTCGGAGATGAGCAGTTCTTC. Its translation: CASSLSVGDEQFF.

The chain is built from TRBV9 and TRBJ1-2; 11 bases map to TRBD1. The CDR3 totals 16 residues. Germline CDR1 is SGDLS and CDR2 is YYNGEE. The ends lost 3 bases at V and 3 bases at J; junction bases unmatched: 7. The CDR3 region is CASSGPPGQGDYGYTF. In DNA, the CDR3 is TGTGCCAGCAGCGGACCTCCGGGACAGGGGGACTATGGCTACACCTTC.

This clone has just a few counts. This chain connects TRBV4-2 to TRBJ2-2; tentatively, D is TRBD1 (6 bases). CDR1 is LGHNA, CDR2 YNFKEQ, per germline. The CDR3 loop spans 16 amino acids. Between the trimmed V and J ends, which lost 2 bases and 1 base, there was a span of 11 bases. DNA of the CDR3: TGTGCCAGCAGCCAAAAGAAGGACAGGAACACCGGGGAGCTGTTTTTT. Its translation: CASSQKKDRNTGELFF.

As DNA, the CDR3 is TGCGCCAGCAGCTGGACAGGGGGCTTGAACACTGAAGCTTTCTTT. This gives the protein CASSWTGGLNTEAFF. The V and J genes are TRBV5-1 and TRBJ1-1; 11 bases agree with TRBD1. This CDR3 is 15 amino acids long. Germline-derived CDR1 and CDR2 are SGHRS and YFSETQ. The ends lost 3 bases at V and 0 bases at J; junction bases unmatched: 1. The full variable domain, its missing parts supplied by reference TRBV5-1 and TRBJ1-1, is KAGVTQTPRYLIKTRGQQVTLSCSPISGHRSVSWYQQTPGQGLQFLFEYFSETQRNKGNFPGRFSGRQFSNSRSEMNVSTLELGDSALYLCASSWTGGLNTEAFFGQGTRLTVV.

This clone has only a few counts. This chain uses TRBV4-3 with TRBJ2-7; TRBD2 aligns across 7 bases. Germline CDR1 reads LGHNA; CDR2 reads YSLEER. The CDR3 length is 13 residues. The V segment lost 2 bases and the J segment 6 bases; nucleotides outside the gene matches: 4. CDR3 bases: TGCGCCAGCAGCCAAACTGGGAGGGGCGAGCAGTACTTC. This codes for CASSQTGRGEQYF.

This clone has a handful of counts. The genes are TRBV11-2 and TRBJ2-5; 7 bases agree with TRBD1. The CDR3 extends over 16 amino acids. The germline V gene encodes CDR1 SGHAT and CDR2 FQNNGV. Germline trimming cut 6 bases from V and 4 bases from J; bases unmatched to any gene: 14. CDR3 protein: CASSPAGAGGGETQYF. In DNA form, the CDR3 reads TGTGCCAGCAGTCCCGCAGGGGCAGGGGGTGGAGAGACCCAGTACTTC.

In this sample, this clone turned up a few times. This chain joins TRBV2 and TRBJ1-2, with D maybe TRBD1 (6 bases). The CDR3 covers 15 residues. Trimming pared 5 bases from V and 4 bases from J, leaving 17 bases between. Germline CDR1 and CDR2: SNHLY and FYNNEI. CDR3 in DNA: TGTGCCAGCAGTCAATCCTGGGGGCTGGTCTATGGCTACACCTTC. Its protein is CASSQSWGLVYGYTF. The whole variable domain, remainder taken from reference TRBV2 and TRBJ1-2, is EPEVTQTPSHQVTQMGQEVILRCVPISNHLYFYWYRQILGQKVEFLVSFYNNEISEKSEIFDDQFSVERPDGSNFTLKIRSTKLEDSAMYFCASSQSWGLVYGYTFGSGTRLTVV.

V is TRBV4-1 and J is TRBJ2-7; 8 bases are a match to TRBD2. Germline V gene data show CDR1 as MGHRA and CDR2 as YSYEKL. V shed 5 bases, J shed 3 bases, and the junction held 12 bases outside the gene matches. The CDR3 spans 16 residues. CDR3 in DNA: TGCGCCAGCAGCTTCAACCCGGCGGGGGGCAGCTACGAGCAGTACTTC. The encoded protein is CASSFNPAGGSYEQYF.

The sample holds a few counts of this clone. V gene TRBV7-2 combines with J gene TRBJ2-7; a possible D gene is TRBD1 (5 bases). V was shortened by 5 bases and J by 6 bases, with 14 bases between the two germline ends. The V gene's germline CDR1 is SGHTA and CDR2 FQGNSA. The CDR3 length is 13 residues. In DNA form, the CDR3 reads TGTGCCAGCAGCCTGGGGCAAATTCTCGAGCAGTACTTC. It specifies CASSLGQILEQYF.

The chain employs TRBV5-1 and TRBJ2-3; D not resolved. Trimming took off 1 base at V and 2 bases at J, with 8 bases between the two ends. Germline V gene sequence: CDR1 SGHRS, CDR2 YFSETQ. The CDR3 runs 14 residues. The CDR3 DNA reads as TGCGCCAGCAGCTTGTCTATATCCACAGATACGCAGTATTTT. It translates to CASSLSISTDTQYF.

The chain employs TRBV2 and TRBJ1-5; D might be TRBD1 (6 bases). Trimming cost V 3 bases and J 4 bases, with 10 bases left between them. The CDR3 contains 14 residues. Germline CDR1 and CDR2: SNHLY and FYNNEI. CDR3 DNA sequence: TGTGCCAGCAGTGACAGGGGAGATAATCAGCCCCAGCATTTT. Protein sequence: CASSDRGDNQPQHF.

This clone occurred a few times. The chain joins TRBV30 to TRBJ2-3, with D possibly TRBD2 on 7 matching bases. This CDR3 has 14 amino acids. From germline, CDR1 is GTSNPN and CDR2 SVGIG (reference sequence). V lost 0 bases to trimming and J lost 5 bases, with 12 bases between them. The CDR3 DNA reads TGTGCCTGGAGTGTGGGGGGGGCTATAGATACGCAGTATTTT. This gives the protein CAWSVGGAIDTQYF.

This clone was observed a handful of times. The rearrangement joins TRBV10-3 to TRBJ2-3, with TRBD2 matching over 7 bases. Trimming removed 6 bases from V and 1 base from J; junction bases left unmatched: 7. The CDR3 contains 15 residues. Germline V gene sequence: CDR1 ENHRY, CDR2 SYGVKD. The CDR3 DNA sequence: TGTGCCATCAGGGCTAGCGGAACGGGCACAGATACGCAGTATTTT. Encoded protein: CAIRASGTGTDTQYF.

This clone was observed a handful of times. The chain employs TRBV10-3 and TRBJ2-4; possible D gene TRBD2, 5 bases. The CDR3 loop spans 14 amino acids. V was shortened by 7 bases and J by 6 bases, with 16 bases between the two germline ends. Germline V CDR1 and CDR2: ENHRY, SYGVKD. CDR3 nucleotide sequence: TGTGCCATCACCGACCCCGGGATTACAAACATTCAGTACTTC. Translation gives CAITDPGITNIQYF.

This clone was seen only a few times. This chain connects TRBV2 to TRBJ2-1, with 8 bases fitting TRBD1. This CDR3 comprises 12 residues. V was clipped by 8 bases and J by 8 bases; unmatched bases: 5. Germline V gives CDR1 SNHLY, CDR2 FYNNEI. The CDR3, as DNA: TGTGCCAGCGCAGGGGGCGGGGATGAGCAGTTCTTC. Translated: CASAGGGDEQFF.

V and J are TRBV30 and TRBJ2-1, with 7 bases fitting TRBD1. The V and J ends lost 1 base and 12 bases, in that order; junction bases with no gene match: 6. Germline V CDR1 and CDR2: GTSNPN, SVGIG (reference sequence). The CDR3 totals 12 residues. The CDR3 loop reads CAWSGGPGGQFF. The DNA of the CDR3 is TGTGCCTGGAGTGGGGGACCAGGGGGGCAGTTCTTC. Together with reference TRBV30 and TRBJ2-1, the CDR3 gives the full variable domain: SQTIHQWPATLVQPVGSPLSLECTVEGTSNPNLYWYRQAAGRGLQLLFYSVGIGQISSEVPQNLSASRPQDRQFILSSKKLLLSDSGFYLCAWSGGPGGQFFGPGTRLTVL.

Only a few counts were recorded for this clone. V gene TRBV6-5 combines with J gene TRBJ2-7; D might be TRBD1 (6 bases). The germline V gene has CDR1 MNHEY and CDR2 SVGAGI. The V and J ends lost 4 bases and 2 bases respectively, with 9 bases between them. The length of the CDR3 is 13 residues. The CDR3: CASSSQGPYEQYF. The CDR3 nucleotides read TGTGCCAGCAGTTCACAGGGACCCTACGAGCAGTACTTC.

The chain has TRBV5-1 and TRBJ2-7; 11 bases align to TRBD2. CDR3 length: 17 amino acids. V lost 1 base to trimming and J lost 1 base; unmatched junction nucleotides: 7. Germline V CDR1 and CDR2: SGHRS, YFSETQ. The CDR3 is CASSLQLAGVKSYEQYF. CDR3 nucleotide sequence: TGCGCCAGCAGCTTGCAACTAGCGGGAGTAAAGTCCTACGAGCAGTACTTC. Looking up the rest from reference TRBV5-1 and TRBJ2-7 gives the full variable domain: KAGVTQTPRYLIKTRGQQVTLSCSPISGHRSVSWYQQTPGQGLQFLFEYFSETQRNKGNFPGRFSGRQFSNSRSEMNVSTLELGDSALYLCASSLQLAGVKSYEQYFGPGTRLTVT.